Below are 29 T cell receptor beta chains sequenced from a single sample in a study of control samples from healthy donors and cancer patients. Method: immunoSEQ multiplex PCR; TCRdb's copy keeps in-frame clones and lacks some. This sample has fewer than 200,000 clones; 85% to 90% occur once, and the top ten carry 4% to 6%. Specimen: blood. The receptor source for this set is a woman in her twenties or thirties in good health.

As concerns this clone: Relative to the germline gene, one junction end is altered; a read error may explain this. The chain is built from TRBV19 and TRBJ1-3; no reliable D call. CDR3 length equals 12 residues. Germline V gives CDR1 LNHDA, CDR2 SQIVND (reference sequence). Here the CDR3 reads CASSIVGDTIYF. Written as DNA, the CDR3 is TGTGCCAGTAGTATAGTTGGAGACACCATATATTTT.

J is TRBJ1-5 and V is TRBV19; no firm D call. V gave up 7 bases and J gave up 5 bases, with 15 bases separating them. CDR1 and CDR2 (germline): LNHDA, SQIVND (reference sequence). This CDR3 has 14 amino acids. The CDR3 here is CASMAGSYDQPQHF. CDR3 sequence (DNA): TGTGCCAGTATGGCCGGAAGTTACGATCAGCCCCAGCATTTT.

This clone was observed once. The V gene is TRBV9, the J gene TRBJ2-3; D gene ambiguous. The CDR3 is 14 residues long. Germline V gene sequence: CDR1 SGDLS, CDR2 YYNGEE. V lost 4 bases and J lost 3, with 12 bases in between. Written as DNA, the CDR3 is TGTGCCAGCAGCCCGGCCAGTTTTACAGATACGCAGTATTTT. Its protein product is CASSPASFTDTQYF. The complete variable domain, with remaining parts taken from reference TRBV9 and TRBJ2-3, reads DSGVTQTPKHLITATGQRVTLRCSPRSGDLSVYWYQQSLDQGLQFLIQYYNGEERAKGNILERFSAQQFPDLHSELNLSSLELGDSALYFCASSPASFTDTQYFGPGTRLTVL.

This sequence joins TRBV30 and TRBJ2-5, with D uncertain. V was pared by 4 bases and J by 9 bases, with 18 bases between. The CDR3 has 13 amino acids. Germline V gives CDR1 GTSNPN, CDR2 SVGIG (reference sequence). This CDR3 reads CAWITRGLTAQYF. The CDR3 nucleotides are TGTGCCTGGATCACCCGCGGCCTCACGGCCCAGTACTTC.

This clone has a single count. This rearrangement joins TRBV6-4 to TRBJ1-6, with TRBD1 matching over 8 bases. From germline, CDR1 is MRHNA and CDR2 SNTAGT. CDR3 length: 13 amino acids. V lost 6 bases and J lost 7; bases outside the gene matches: 2. Written as DNA, the CDR3 is TGTGCCAGCAGGGACAGGGAGAATTCACCCCTCCACTTT. Translation: CASRDRENSPLHF.

V is TRBV6-5 and J is TRBJ2-7, with 15 positions matching TRBD2. The CDR3 runs to 14 residues. The V segment lost 6 bases and the J segment 7 bases; nucleotides outside the gene matches: 4. CDR1 and CDR2 from the germline V gene are MNHEY and SVGAGI. DNA of the CDR3: TGTGCCAGCAGGGGAGGGACTAGCGGGAGGGAGCAGTACTTC. It yields the protein CASRGGTSGREQYF.

The chain carries TRBV7-2 and TRBJ2-7, with D perhaps matching TRBD2 (6 bases). Trimming pared 4 bases from V and 6 bases from J, leaving 16 bases between. This CDR3 comprises 14 residues. The germline V gene has CDR1 SGHTA and CDR2 FQGNSA. Written as DNA, the CDR3 is TGTGCCAGCAGCTCCGTGGCTAGCGTCGGCGAGCAGTACTTC. Encoded protein: CASSSVASVGEQYF.

With respect to this clone: The sample holds other DNA sequences that translate to the same CDR3. V gene TRBV3-1 (or the pseudogene TRBV3-2) combines with J gene TRBJ1-1, with D uncertain. The germline gives CDR1 LGHDT, CDR2 YNNKEL (reference sequence). V gave up 1 base and J gave up 0 bases, with 6 bases separating them. This CDR3 is 14 amino acids long. CDR3 nucleotides: TGTGCCAGCAGCCAAGGAAATCTGAACACTGAAGCTTTCTTT. Amino acid sequence: CASSQGNLNTEAFF.

This chain connects TRBV5-1 to TRBJ1-1; TRBD1 matches at 11 bases. Germline V gene data show CDR1 as SGHRS and CDR2 as YFSETQ. With 4 bases clipped from V and 5 bases from J, the junction kept 10 bases outside the gene matches. The CDR3 totals 16 residues. CDR3 in amino acids: CASSPRTGGSRTEAFF. CDR3 bases: TGCGCCAGCAGCCCAAGGACAGGGGGCTCCAGGACTGAAGCTTTCTTT.

This sequence joins TRBV3-1 (or the pseudogene TRBV3-2) and TRBJ1-3, with D hard to call. This CDR3 has 15 amino acids. Germline CDR1 reads LGHDT; CDR2 reads YNNKEL (reference sequence). V was trimmed by 4 bases and J by 0 bases, leaving 10 bases between them. In DNA, the CDR3 is TGTGCCAGCAGCCGCGCCGGGAGCTCTGGAAACACCATATATTTT. It is translated as CASSRAGSSGNTIYF.

The rearrangement joins TRBV6-5 to TRBJ1-3; TRBD1 might be the D (6 bases). Trimming cost V 3 bases and J 4 bases, with 13 bases left between them. Germline lookup yields CDR1 MNHEY and CDR2 SVGAGI. The CDR3 extends over 15 amino acids. DNA of the CDR3: TGTGCCAGCAGTTATGCTGGGGGCAGGGGAAACACCATATATTTT. This translates into CASSYAGGRGNTIYF.

V and J are TRBV6-5 and TRBJ1-3; the D gene is possibly TRBD1 (5 bases). This CDR3 region has 13 residues. V was trimmed by 6 bases and J by 1 base, leaving 7 bases between them. Per the germline V gene, CDR1 is MNHEY and CDR2 is SVGAGI. Here the CDR3 DNA reads TGTGCCAGCAGGGGACTTTCTGGAAACACCATATATTTT. It encodes CASRGLSGNTIYF.

This chain connects TRBV11-2 to TRBJ2-7; D tentatively reads TRBD1 or TRBD2 (5 bases each). Trimming stripped 0 bases from V and 7 bases from J, with 16 bases between. CDR1 SGHAT and CDR2 FQNNGV come from the germline V gene. This CDR3 spans 15 amino acids. CDR3 coding DNA: TGTGCCAGCAGCTTAGATGGAGGAAGGGGTCGGGAGCAGTACGTC. The encoded protein is CASSLDGGRGREQYV.

V usage is TRBV11-3 and J usage is TRBJ2-1, with 9 nucleotides matching TRBD2. Per germline, CDR1 SGHNT and CDR2 YENEEA. J lost 8 bases, V lost 1 base, and 6 bases had no gene match. CDR3 length: 15 amino acids. CDR3 sequence (DNA): TGTGCCAGCAGCTTAGGTAGCGGGAGCTGGGATGAGCAGTTCTTC. Residues: CASSLGSGSWDEQFF.

The chain has TRBV1 and TRBJ2-2; the D call TRBD1 from the table was never checked on the DNA. TRBV1 is recorded as a pseudogene. The CDR3 is 18 residues long. The CDR3 protein is CTSSLGKLTGSNTGELFF. The CDR3 nucleotides are TGCACCAGCAGCCTCGGAAAGCTGACAGGGTCGAACACCGGGGAGCTGTTTTTT.

This clone showed up just once. The chain recombines TRBV6-5 with TRBJ2-6; 8 bases line up with TRBD2. The length of the CDR3 is 16 residues. Looked up from germline, CDR1 is MNHEY and CDR2 is SVGAGI. V shed 4 bases and J 0 bases; nucleotides not matched to a gene: 2. The CDR3 reads CASSFGGGSGANVLTF. The CDR3 DNA reads as TGTGCCAGCAGTTTCGGGGGGGGCTCTGGGGCCAACGTCCTGACTTTC.

This rearrangement joins TRBV6-5 to TRBJ1-1; TRBD1 matches 7 bases. Germline trimming cut 8 bases from V and 6 bases from J; bases unmatched to any gene: 12. Germline V gene lookup returns CDR1 MNHEY and CDR2 SVGAGI. The CDR3 loop spans 14 amino acids. CDR3 nucleotide sequence: TGTGCCAGCTATGAAAGGGGGCCTGCCGCTGAAGCTTTCTTT. Translation: CASYERGPAAEAFF.

This clone occurred many times. The chain links TRBV5-6 to TRBJ1-1, with D perhaps matching TRBD1 (6 bases). The germline gives CDR1 SGHDT, CDR2 YYEEEE. The V end lost 6 bases, the J end lost 10 bases, and 19 bases lay between the germline ends. This CDR3 is 13 amino acids long. Here the CDR3 DNA reads TGTGCCAGCAAGGGGGGTATGCAGGACCGAGCTTTCTTT. The encoded protein is CASKGGMQDRAFF.

The chain couples TRBV5-4 to TRBJ1-1, with 7 bases identical to TRBD1. V lost 4 bases to trimming and J lost 2 bases; unmatched junction nucleotides: 11. The CDR3 contains 16 residues. From germline, CDR1 is SGHNT and CDR2 YYREEE (reference sequence). The CDR3 spells CASSPDRQGRNTEAFF. DNA for the CDR3: TGTGCCAGCAGCCCGGACCGACAGGGAAGAAACACTGAAGCTTTCTTT.

This sequence joins TRBV27 and TRBJ2-7; possible D gene TRBD2, 5 bases. There are 13 residues in the CDR3. Germline V CDR1 and CDR2: MNHEY, SMNVEV (reference sequence). V was shortened by 5 bases and J by 2 bases, with 10 bases between the two germline ends. The CDR3 sequence: CASSGAGAYEQYF. The CDR3 region has the DNA TGTGCCAGCAGTGGAGCCGGGGCCTACGAGCAGTACTTC.

The chain carries TRBV2 and TRBJ2-7; the D gene is possibly TRBD2 (5 bases). CDR3 length: 15 residues. The ends were cut back, 0 bases at V and 3 bases at J, with 12 bases in the middle. Germline-derived CDR1 and CDR2 are SNHLY and FYNNEI. CDR3 sequence (DNA): TGTGCCAGCAGTGAAGCGCTTGAGGGCCGCTACGAGCAGTACGTC. Protein sequence: CASSEALEGRYEQYV.

The rearrangement joins TRBV6-6 to TRBJ1-5; no reliable D call. The CDR3 is 12 amino acids. The V and J ends lost 6 bases and 7 bases respectively, with 10 bases between them. Germline values: CDR1 MNHNY, CDR2 SVGAGI (reference sequence). The CDR3 reads CASSPGRQPQHF. The CDR3, as DNA: TGTGCCAGCAGCCCAGGAAGGCAGCCCCAGCATTTT.

The chain carries TRBV5-4 and TRBJ2-7, with TRBD2 as a possible D gene (5 bases). V was cut by 5 bases and J by 2 bases, with 14 bases left in between. This CDR3 comprises 14 residues. Germline loops: CDR1 SGHNT, CDR2 YYREEE (reference sequence). As DNA, the CDR3 is TGTGCCAGCAGTCATAGGCTAGCACCCTACGAGCAGTACGTC. It is translated as CASSHRLAPYEQYV.

The chain recombines TRBV2 with TRBJ2-7; D unresolved. The germline CDR1 and CDR2 sequences are SNHLY and FYNNEI. Trimming took off 7 bases at V and 5 bases at J, with 12 bases between the two ends. The CDR3 totals 12 residues. In DNA form, the CDR3 reads TGTGCCAGCACCCCAAGAGCTGACGAGCAGTACGTC. It encodes CASTPRADEQYV.

V is TRBV7-8 and J is TRBJ2-3; 9 bases are a match to TRBD2. The V segment lost 10 bases and the J segment 4 bases; nucleotides outside the gene matches: 18. The CDR3 is 17 amino acids. Germline loops: CDR1 SGHVS, CDR2 FQNEAQ. CDR3 in amino acids: CATTPRGGGAFADTQYF. The CDR3, as DNA: TGTGCCACCACTCCAAGAGGCGGGGGGGCCTTTGCAGATACGCAGTATTTT.

The chain has TRBV7-2 and TRBJ1-1, with D tentatively TRBD1 (5 bases). CDR3 length: 14 residues. Per the germline V gene, CDR1 is SGHTA and CDR2 is FQGNSA. Trimming stripped 5 bases from V and 4 bases from J, with 14 bases between. This chain's CDR3 is CASSLKIGGTEAFF. The CDR3 DNA is TGTGCCAGCAGCCTGAAGATCGGGGGCACTGAAGCTTTCTTT.

This clone was seen once. The chain recombines TRBV7-2 with TRBJ2-7; perhaps TRBD2 as D (5 bases). V gave up 0 bases and J gave up 4 bases, with 16 bases separating them. There are 16 residues in the CDR3. The V gene's germline CDR1 is SGHTA and CDR2 FQGNSA. The CDR3 loop is CASSLAGAASKYEQYF. The CDR3 DNA is TGTGCCAGCAGCTTAGCAGGAGCGGCTAGCAAGTACGAGCAGTACTTC. The whole variable domain, remainder taken from reference TRBV7-2 and TRBJ2-7, is GAGVSQSPSNKVTEKGKDVELRCDPISGHTALYWYRQSLGQGLEFLIYFQGNSAPDKSGLPSDRFSAERTGGSVSTLTIQRTQQEDSAVYLCASSLAGAASKYEQYFGPGTRLTVT.

The gene calls are TRBV15 and TRBJ2-3, with 8 bases matching TRBD2. V lost 8 bases, J lost 5 bases, and 18 bases stayed unmatched. The germline V gene encodes CDR1 LNHNV and CDR2 YYDKDF (reference sequence). The CDR3 is 17 amino acids. The CDR3 region has the DNA TGTGCCACCTCGGGCCGGGGGGGGCAAGTGGCTAAAGATACGCAGTATTTT. Protein: CATSGRGGQVAKDTQYF. Filled out from reference TRBV15 and TRBJ2-3, the complete variable domain reads DAMVIQNPRYQVTQFGKPVTLSCSQTLNHNVMYWYQQKSSQAPKLLFHYYDKDFNNEADTPDNFQSRRPNTSFCFLDIRSPGLGDTAMYLCATSGRGGQVAKDTQYFGPGTRLTVL.

This clone was recorded once. The V and J genes are TRBV20-1 and TRBJ1-4; the match to TRBD1 covers 7 bases. The V and J ends lost 3 bases and 5 bases, in that order; junction bases with no gene match: 3. CDR1 and CDR2 from the germline V gene are DFQATT and SNEGSKA (reference sequence). This CDR3 has 13 residues. The CDR3 DNA reads TGCAGTGCTAGTGTGGGACAGAATGAAAAACTGTTTTTT. It yields the protein CSASVGQNEKLFF.